The 7 T cell receptor beta chains presented below share a single source sample, sequenced in a study of molecular identifiers for immune sequencing clone quantification. TCRdb re-analysed the PCR reads in MiXCR, keeping a single row per CDR3 protein. Of over 600,000 distinct CDR3 sequences listed, around 20% are singletons. Sequenced material: naive CD8+ T cells from blood, with Jurkat cell RNA spiked in. The subset denotes: FACS-sorted CD8+CD4-CCR7+CD45RA+ naive T cells. These receptors came from a human donor in good health. Some libraries in this study had Jurkat cell RNA spiked in.

CDR3 in amino acids: CASSHHRDGQETQYF. Written as DNA, the CDR3 is TGCGCCAGCAGCCATCACCGGGACGGTCAAGAGACCCAGTACTTC. This chain uses TRBV4-1 with TRBJ2-5; perhaps D is TRBD1 or TRBD2 (5 bases each). Trimming pared 3 bases from V and 2 bases from J, leaving 13 bases between. CDR1 and CDR2 (germline): MGHRA, YSYEKL. CDR3 length: 15 amino acids.

The table lists this clonotype with many counts. The V gene is TRBV5-6, the J gene TRBJ1-1; the D gene is possibly TRBD1 (6 bases). Germline CDR1 reads SGHDT; CDR2 reads YYEEEE. This CDR3 contains 13 residues. V lost 3 bases and J 0 bases, leaving 6 bases between the germline ends. CDR3 coding DNA: TGTGCCAGCAGCTGGACAGTGAACACTGAAGCTTTCTTT. Encoded protein: CASSWTVNTEAFF.

This clonotype was detected ten times or more. The chain carries TRBV7-9 and TRBJ1-6; D gene ambiguous. The CDR3 runs 16 residues. V gave up 5 bases and J gave up 15 bases, with 26 bases separating them. Germline V gene data show CDR1 as SEHNR and CDR2 as FQNEAQ (reference sequence). This CDR3 reads CASSHALLKASGVLHF. CDR3 bases: TGTGCCAGCAGCCATGCCCTCCTGAAAGCCTCGGGCGTCCTCCACTTT.

The sample holds many counts of this clonotype. The rearrangement links TRBV28 to TRBJ2-2; D possibly corresponds to TRBD1 (5 bases). The CDR3 is made up of 15 amino acids. The V gene lost 6 bases and the J gene lost 1 base, with 12 bases spanning the gap. Germline V gene lookup returns CDR1 MDHEN and CDR2 SYDVKM. CDR3 residues: CASSPSTENTGELFF. CDR3 DNA: TGTGCCAGCAGCCCATCGACAGAGAACACCGGGGAGCTGTTTTTT.

This clonotype was counted between two and nine times. The chain is built from TRBV19 and TRBJ1-5; D perhaps matches TRBD1 (5 bases). This CDR3 has 14 residues. Germline V gene data show CDR1 as LNHDA and CDR2 as SQIVND (reference sequence). The V gene lost 6 bases and the J gene lost 1 base, with 10 bases spanning the gap. DNA of the CDR3: TGTGCCAGTAGAACGGGGCCGAGCAATCAGCCCCAGCATTTT. Translating it yields CASRTGPSNQPQHF. The full variable domain, rest sourced from reference TRBV19 and TRBJ1-5, is DGGITQSPKYLFRKEGQNVTLSCEQNLNHDAMYWYRQDPGQGLRLIYYSQIVNDFQKGDIAEGYSVSREKKESFPLTVTSAQKNPTAFYLCASRTGPSNQPQHFGDGTRLSIL.

This chain joins TRBV19 and TRBJ2-1; tentatively, D is TRBD2 (6 bases). This CDR3 has 15 residues. V shed 9 bases and J shed 3 bases, with 18 bases lying between them. The germline V gene encodes CDR1 LNHDA and CDR2 SQIVND (reference sequence). The CDR3 nucleotides read TGTGCCAGCACTCCCGTCGGCGGGATCTACAATGAGCAGTTCTTC. Residues: CASTPVGGIYNEQFF.

This clonotype has ten or more counts. The chain employs TRBV5-4 and TRBJ1-1; D is unclear. V shed 2 bases and J shed 7 bases, with 6 bases lying between them. Looked up from germline, CDR1 is SGHNT and CDR2 is YYREEE (reference sequence). CDR3 length: 11 amino acids. The CDR3 region has the DNA TGTGCCAGCAGCTTAGGAAATGAAGCTTTCTTT. Protein sequence: CASSLGNEAFF.